These T cell receptor beta chains were read from a single sample in a study of blood T cell repertoires in COVID-19. Here immunoSEQ multiplex PCR was the method, and the copy in TCRdb shows in-frame clones only, minus some. The sample includes 250,000 to 300,000 clones, around 89% of them seen just once. Material: peripheral blood. All receptors derive from a woman aged 55-69 years with acute or convalescent COVID-19. CDR3s include the opening cysteine and the closing phenylalanine or tryptophan. The order of the fields is CDR3 DNA, CDR3 protein, J gene, D gene, clone size, CDR3 length, V gene. D genes are given only for firm matches. The size of a clone is reported for some rows only, either as once, few or many, or as a class for expanded clones.

cdr3_nt: TGTGCCAGCAGCCCGTTGCGCGAGGTGCCCGCCTATGGCTACACCTTC
cdr3_aa: CASSPLREVPAYGYTF
j_call: TRBJ1-2
d_call: -
clone_size: once
cdr3_length: 16
v_call: TRBV7-3

cdr3_nt: TGTGCCAGCAGCTTAGACCGCGGCGGCTACACCTTC
cdr3_aa: CASSLDRGGYTF
j_call: TRBJ1-2
d_call: -
clone_size: -
cdr3_length: 12
v_call: TRBV7-9

cdr3_nt: TGTGCCAGCAGTTACCGGACTACTAGCACAGATACGCAGTATTTT
cdr3_aa: CASSYRTTSTDTQYF
j_call: TRBJ2-3
d_call: -
clone_size: -
cdr3_length: 15
v_call: TRBV6-5

cdr3_nt: TGTGCCAGCAGTTACCTTCGGACTAGCGGAGACGAGCAGTACTTC
cdr3_aa: CASSYLRTSGDEQYF
j_call: TRBJ2-7
d_call: TRBD2
clone_size: few
cdr3_length: 15
v_call: TRBV6-2/TRBV6-3

cdr3_nt: TGTGCCAGCTCACCAGCCTCAGGGGATTCACCCCTCCACTTT
cdr3_aa: CASSPASGDSPLHF
j_call: TRBJ1-6
d_call: -
clone_size: -
cdr3_length: 14
v_call: TRBV18

cdr3_nt: TGTGCCAGTACCGGGCGGGGGGGCCAAGAGACCCAGTACTTC
cdr3_aa: CASTGRGGQETQYF
j_call: TRBJ2-5
d_call: TRBD2
clone_size: -
cdr3_length: 14
v_call: TRBV19

cdr3_nt: TGTGCCAGCTCACCCTGGTCCAGCCAAGAGACCCAGTACTTC
cdr3_aa: CASSPWSSQETQYF
j_call: TRBJ2-5
d_call: -
clone_size: few
cdr3_length: 14
v_call: TRBV18

cdr3_nt: TGTGCCAGCAGCCAAGGCCAATCGGAGGAGCAGTTCTTC
cdr3_aa: CASSQGQSEEQFF
j_call: TRBJ2-1
d_call: -
clone_size: once
cdr3_length: 13
v_call: TRBV3-1/TRBV3-2

cdr3_nt: TGTGCCAGCTCCCCCGGACTGAACACCGGGGAGCTGTTTTTT
cdr3_aa: CASSPGLNTGELFF
j_call: TRBJ2-2
d_call: -
clone_size: -
cdr3_length: 14
v_call: TRBV18

cdr3_nt: TGTGCCAGCTCAAAGCCCGGGAGGGCCATCACGTACAATGAGCAGTTCTTC
cdr3_aa: CASSKPGRAITYNEQFF
j_call: TRBJ2-1
d_call: TRBD2
clone_size: -
cdr3_length: 17
v_call: TRBV18

cdr3_nt: TGTGCCAGCAGCCGGGACAGGGGCACCGGGGAGCTGTTTTTT
cdr3_aa: CASSRDRGTGELFF
j_call: TRBJ2-2
d_call: TRBD1
clone_size: -
cdr3_length: 14
v_call: TRBV11-3

cdr3_nt: TGTGCCAGCTATTCTGAAACCGGGACAGCCTCCTACGAGCAGTACTTC
cdr3_aa: CASYSETGTASYEQYF
j_call: TRBJ2-7
d_call: TRBD1
clone_size: -
cdr3_length: 16
v_call: TRBV2

cdr3_nt: TGTGCCAGCAGCGCTGACCCCACAGGGGGGCGGGAGCAGTACTTC
cdr3_aa: CASSADPTGGREQYF
j_call: TRBJ2-7
d_call: TRBD1
clone_size: -
cdr3_length: 15
v_call: TRBV9

cdr3_nt: TGTGCCAGTATTCCAGGGGGTCCCTTTCTCTATGGCTACACCTTC
cdr3_aa: CASIPGGPFLYGYTF
j_call: TRBJ1-2
d_call: TRBD1
clone_size: -
cdr3_length: 15
v_call: TRBV6-5

cdr3_nt: TGTGCCAGCAGCGTAGACAGGGTCTATGGCTACACCTTC
cdr3_aa: CASSVDRVYGYTF
j_call: TRBJ1-2
d_call: TRBD1
clone_size: -
cdr3_length: 13
v_call: TRBV7-2

cdr3_nt: TGTGCCAGCAGCAGTAGCGGGAGCTCCTACGAGCAGTACTTC
cdr3_aa: CASSSSGSSYEQYF
j_call: TRBJ2-7
d_call: TRBD2
clone_size: -
cdr3_length: 14
v_call: TRBV5-6

cdr3_nt: TGTGCCAGCAGTTATGCCAGTTTCTATGGCTACACCTTC
cdr3_aa: CASSYASFYGYTF
j_call: TRBJ1-2
d_call: -
clone_size: -
cdr3_length: 13
v_call: TRBV28

cdr3_nt: TGTGCCAGCAGCCCTGGCTTCGGGGGGCGAGTCTACAATGAGCAGTTCTTC
cdr3_aa: CASSPGFGGRVYNEQFF
j_call: TRBJ2-1
d_call: -
clone_size: -
cdr3_length: 17
v_call: TRBV5-6

cdr3_nt: TGTGCCAGCAGCTCTGACAGGGCCTACACAGATACGCAGTATTTT
cdr3_aa: CASSSDRAYTDTQYF
j_call: TRBJ2-3
d_call: TRBD1
clone_size: -
cdr3_length: 15
v_call: TRBV5-5

cdr3_nt: TGTGCCTGGGCACAGGGAAACAGGGCAGATACGCAGTATTTT
cdr3_aa: CAWAQGNRADTQYF
j_call: TRBJ2-3
d_call: -
clone_size: -
cdr3_length: 14
v_call: TRBV30